The 10 T cell receptor beta chains presented below share a single source sample, sequenced in a study of T cell repertoires in aging, cancer and after chemotherapy. A mixed TRB-A/B primer pool amplified rearranged TRB by multiplex touch-down PCR. One entry per CDR3 protein, called by TCRdb with MiXCR from the multiplex PCR reads. The sample contains over 10,000 distinct CDR3 sequences, roughly 26% of which appear only once. TCR beta rearrangements were amplified from peripheral blood genomic DNA. Source material: blood. Source of these receptors: a human donor in good health.

The V and J genes are TRBV5-6 and TRBJ1-3; D call uncertain. This CDR3 contains 17 residues. Germline-derived CDR1 and CDR2 are SGHDT and YYEEEE. V lost 0 bases and J 0 bases, leaving 13 bases between the germline ends. The CDR3 is CASSLAERANSGNTIYF. CDR3 coding DNA: TGTGCCAGCAGCTTGGCCGAAAGGGCCAACTCTGGAAACACCATATATTTT.

The rearrangement links TRBV5-1 to TRBJ1-2, with D possibly TRBD1 on 6 matching bases. Germline V gene data show CDR1 as SGHRS and CDR2 as YFSETQ. With 4 bases removed from V and 6 bases from J, the gap between germline ends came to 10 bases. This CDR3 spans 12 amino acids. CDR3 DNA sequence: TGCGCCAGCAGCCTCCAGGGGCATGGCTACACCTTC. Translation: CASSLQGHGYTF.

This rearrangement joins TRBV5-4 to TRBJ2-7; 13 bases are shared with TRBD2. CDR3 length equals 17 residues. Germline values: CDR1 SGHNT, CDR2 YYREEE (reference sequence). V lost 0 bases, J lost 4 bases, and 7 bases stayed unmatched. The CDR3 bases are TGTGCCAGCAGCTTGGAACGGACTAGCGGGGGTGGATACGAGCAGTACTTC. Translation: CASSLERTSGGGYEQYF.

Regarding this clonotype: One end of the junction fails to match germline, which may point to a read error. The chain carries TRBV4-3 and TRBJ1-4, with D perhaps TRBD1 (6 bases). Germline-derived CDR1 and CDR2 are LGHNA and YSLEER. The CDR3 has 15 residues. The CDR3 DNA reads as TGTGCCAGCAGCCAAGATCTGGGGGGCGTAGAAAAACTGTTTTTT. This sequence encodes CASSQDLGGVEKLFF.

This clonotype has more than one count but fewer than ten. J is TRBJ1-2 and V is TRBV24-1; no clear D gene. Trimming shortened V by 1 base and J by 8 bases, and 4 bases separated the two germline ends. CDR1 and CDR2 (germline): KGHDR, SFDVKD. The CDR3 spans 11 residues. The CDR3 sequence is CATSDLGGYTF. The CDR3 DNA reads TGTGCCACCAGTGATTTAGGGGGCTACACCTTC.

Only a few counts were recorded for this clonotype. This rearrangement joins TRBV5-1 to TRBJ1-1, with D perhaps matching TRBD1 (5 bases). V was cut by 2 bases and J by 0 bases, with 11 bases left in between. The CDR3 is 15 residues long. Germline CDR1 and CDR2: SGHRS and YFSETQ. The CDR3 spells CASSFLTEMNTEAFF. The DNA for the CDR3 is TGCGCCAGCAGCTTTTTGACAGAAATGAACACTGAAGCTTTCTTT.

The V and J genes are TRBV28 and TRBJ2-7; D call uncertain. The germline CDR1 and CDR2 sequences are MDHEN and SYDVKM. CDR3 length: 14 residues. V was cut by 5 bases and J by 3 bases, with 14 bases left in between. The CDR3 is CASSPTATGYEQYF. The CDR3 DNA reads TGTGCCAGCAGTCCCACAGCTACGGGCTACGAGCAGTACTTC. The full variable domain, completed using reference TRBV28 and TRBJ2-7, is DVKVTQSSRYLVKRTGEKVFLECVQDMDHENMFWYRQDPGLGLRLIYFSYDVKMKEKGDIPEGYSVSREKKERFSLILESASTNQTSMYLCASSPTATGYEQYFGPGTRLTVT.

The table lists this clonotype with a few counts. This rearrangement joins TRBV6-5 to TRBJ2-7; D is possibly TRBD1 (5 bases). Germline loops: CDR1 MNHEY, CDR2 SVGAGI. V lost 7 bases and J 0 bases, leaving 16 bases between the germline ends. This CDR3 has 15 residues. The CDR3 loop is CASMVRYRSSYEQYF. DNA for the CDR3: TGTGCCAGCATGGTTCGGTACAGGAGCTCCTACGAGCAGTACTTC.

In the case of this clonotype: One end of the junction varies from germline; a read error may be responsible. The chain combines TRBV5-3 with TRBJ2-2; 7 bases are a match to TRBD1. TRBV5-3 is flagged as an ORF with uncertain function. CDR3 length equals 17 residues. CDR3 DNA sequence: TGCGCCAGCGAAAAGACAGGGAGTGGCAAAAACACCGGGGAGCTGTTTTTT. Translating it yields CASEKTGSGKNTGELFF.

As concerns this clonotype: Its ends do not fully match the called genes, so a read error is possible. J is TRBJ1-5 and V is TRBV5-1; 10 positions agree with TRBD1. The CDR3 contains 15 residues. Germline V lookup: CDR1 SGHRS, CDR2 YFSETQ. CDR3 sequence (DNA): TGTGCCAGAAGCTCCCGACAGGGGGCAGGTCAGCACCAGCATTTT. As protein: CARSSRQGAGQHQHF. The full variable domain, completed using reference TRBV5-1 and TRBJ1-5, is KAGVTQTPRYLIKTRGQQVTLSCSPISGHRSVSWYQQTPGQGLQFLFEYFSETQRNKGNFPGRFSGRQFSNSRSEMNVSTLELGDSALYLCARSSRQGAGQHQHFGDGTRLSIL.